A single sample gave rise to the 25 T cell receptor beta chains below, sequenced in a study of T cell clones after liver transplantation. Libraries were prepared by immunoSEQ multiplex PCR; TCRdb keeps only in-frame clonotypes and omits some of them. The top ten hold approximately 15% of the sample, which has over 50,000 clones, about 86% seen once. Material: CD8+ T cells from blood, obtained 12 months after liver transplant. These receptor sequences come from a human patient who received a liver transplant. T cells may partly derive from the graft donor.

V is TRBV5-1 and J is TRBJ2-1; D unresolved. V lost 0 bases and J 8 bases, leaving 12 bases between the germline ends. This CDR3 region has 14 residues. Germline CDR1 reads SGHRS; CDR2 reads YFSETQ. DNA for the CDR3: TGCGCCAGCAGCTTGGTGAGCAGTGTAGATGAGCAGTTCTTC. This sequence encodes CASSLVSSVDEQFF.

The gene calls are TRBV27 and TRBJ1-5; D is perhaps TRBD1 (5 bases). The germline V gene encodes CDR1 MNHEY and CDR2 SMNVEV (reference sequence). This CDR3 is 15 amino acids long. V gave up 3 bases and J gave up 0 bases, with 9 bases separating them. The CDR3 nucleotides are TGTGCCAGCAGTTTGGCAGGGTATAGCAATCAGCCCCAGCATTTT. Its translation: CASSLAGYSNQPQHF.

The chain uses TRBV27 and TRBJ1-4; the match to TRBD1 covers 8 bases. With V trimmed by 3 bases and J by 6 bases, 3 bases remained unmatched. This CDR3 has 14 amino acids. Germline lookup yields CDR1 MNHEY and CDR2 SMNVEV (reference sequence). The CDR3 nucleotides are TGTGCCAGCAGTTTCAGGGGGCAGGATGAAAAACTGTTTTTT. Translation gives CASSFRGQDEKLFF.

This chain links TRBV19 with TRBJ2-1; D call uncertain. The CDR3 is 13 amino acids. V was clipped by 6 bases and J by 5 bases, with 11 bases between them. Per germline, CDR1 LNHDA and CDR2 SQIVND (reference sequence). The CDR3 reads CASSTTANNEQFF. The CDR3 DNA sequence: TGTGCCAGTAGCACCACTGCAAACAATGAGCAGTTCTTC.

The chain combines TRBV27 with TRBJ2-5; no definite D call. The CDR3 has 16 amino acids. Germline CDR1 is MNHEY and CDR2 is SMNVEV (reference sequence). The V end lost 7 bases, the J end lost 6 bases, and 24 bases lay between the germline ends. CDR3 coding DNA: TGTGCCAGCACCTCAACGCAGAAAGAGGTTGGGCAGACCCAGTACTTC. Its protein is CASTSTQKEVGQTQYF.

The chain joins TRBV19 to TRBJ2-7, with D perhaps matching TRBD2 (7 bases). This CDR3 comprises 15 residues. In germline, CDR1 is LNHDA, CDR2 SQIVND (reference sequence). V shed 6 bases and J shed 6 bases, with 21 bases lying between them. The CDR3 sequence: CASSQGGGAFGEQYF. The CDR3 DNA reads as TGTGCCAGTAGCCAAGGGGGAGGGGCCTTCGGCGAGCAGTACTTC.

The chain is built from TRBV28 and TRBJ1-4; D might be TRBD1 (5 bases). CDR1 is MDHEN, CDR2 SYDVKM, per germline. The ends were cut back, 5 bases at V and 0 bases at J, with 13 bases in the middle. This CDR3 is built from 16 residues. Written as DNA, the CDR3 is TGTGCCAGCAGTCTTAGAGGGGACGCAACTAATGAAAAACTGTTTTTT. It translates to CASSLRGDATNEKLFF.

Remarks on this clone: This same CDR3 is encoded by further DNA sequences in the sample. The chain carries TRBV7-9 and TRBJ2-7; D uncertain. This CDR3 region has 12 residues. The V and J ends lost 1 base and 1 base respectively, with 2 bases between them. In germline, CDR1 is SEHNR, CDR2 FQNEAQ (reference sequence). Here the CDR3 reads CASSLGSYEQYF. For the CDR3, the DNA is TGTGCCAGCAGCTTAGGATCCTACGAGCAGTACTTC.

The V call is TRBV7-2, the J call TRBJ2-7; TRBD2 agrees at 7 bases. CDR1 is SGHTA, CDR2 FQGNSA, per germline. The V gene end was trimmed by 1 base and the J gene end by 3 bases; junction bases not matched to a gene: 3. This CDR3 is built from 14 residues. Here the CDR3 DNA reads TGTGCCAGCAGCTTAGGGGGAGGGCTCTACGAGCAGTACTTC. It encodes CASSLGGGLYEQYF. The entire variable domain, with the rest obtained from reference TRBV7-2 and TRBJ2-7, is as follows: GAGVSQSPSNKVTEKGKDVELRCDPISGHTALYWYRQSLGQGLEFLIYFQGNSAPDKSGLPSDRFSAERTGGSVSTLTIQRTQQEDSAVYLCASSLGGGLYEQYFGPGTRLTVT.

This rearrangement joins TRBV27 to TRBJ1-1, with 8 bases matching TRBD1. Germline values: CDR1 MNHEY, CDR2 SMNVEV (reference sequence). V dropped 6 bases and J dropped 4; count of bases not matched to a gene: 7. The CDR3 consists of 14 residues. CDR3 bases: TGTGCCAGCAGAACCCTGCAGGGGGCCACTGAAGCTTTCTTT. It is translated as CASRTLQGATEAFF.

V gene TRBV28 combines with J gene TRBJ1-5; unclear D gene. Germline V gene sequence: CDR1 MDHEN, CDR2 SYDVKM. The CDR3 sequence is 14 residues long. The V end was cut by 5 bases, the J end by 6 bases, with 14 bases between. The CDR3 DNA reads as TGTGCCAGCAGTAGGCCGGAATTGGGTCAGCCCCAGCATTTT. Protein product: CASSRPELGQPQHF.

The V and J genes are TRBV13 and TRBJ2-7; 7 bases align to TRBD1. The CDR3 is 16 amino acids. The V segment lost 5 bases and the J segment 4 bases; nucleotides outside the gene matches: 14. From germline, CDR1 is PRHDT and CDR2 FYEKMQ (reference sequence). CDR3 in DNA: TGTGCCAGCAGCCCATACCACAGGGGAAATCTTTACGAGCAGTACTTC. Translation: CASSPYHRGNLYEQYF. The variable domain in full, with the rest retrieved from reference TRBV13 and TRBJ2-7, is AAGVIQSPRHLIKEKRETATLKCYPIPRHDTVYWYQQGPGQDPQFLISFYEKMQSDKGSIPDRFSAQQFSDYHSELNMSSLELGDSALYFCASSPYHRGNLYEQYFGPGTRLTVT.

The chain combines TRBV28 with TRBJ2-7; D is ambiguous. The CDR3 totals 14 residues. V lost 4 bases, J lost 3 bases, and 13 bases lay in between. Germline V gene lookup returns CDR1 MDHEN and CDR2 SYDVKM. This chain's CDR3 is CASSSLDNSYEQYF. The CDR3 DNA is TGTGCCAGCAGTTCCCTCGACAACAGCTACGAGCAGTACTTC.

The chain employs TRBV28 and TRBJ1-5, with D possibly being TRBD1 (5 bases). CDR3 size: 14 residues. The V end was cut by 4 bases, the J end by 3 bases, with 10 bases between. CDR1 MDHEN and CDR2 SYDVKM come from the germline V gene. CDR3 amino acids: CASSYSGPNQPQHF. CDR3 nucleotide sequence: TGTGCCAGCAGTTACTCAGGGCCCAATCAGCCCCAGCATTTT.

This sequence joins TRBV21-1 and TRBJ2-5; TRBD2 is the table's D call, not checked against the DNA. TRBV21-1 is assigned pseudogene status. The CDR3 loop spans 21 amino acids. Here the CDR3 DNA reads TGTGCCAGCAGCAAAGCTAACGCTGGGACTAGCGGGAGGGATCTCCAAGAGACCCAGTACTTC. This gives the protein CASSKANAGTSGRDLQETQYF.

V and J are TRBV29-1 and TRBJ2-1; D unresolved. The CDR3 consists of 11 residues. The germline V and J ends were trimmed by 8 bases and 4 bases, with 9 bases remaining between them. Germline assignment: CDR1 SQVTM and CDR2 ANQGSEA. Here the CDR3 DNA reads TGCAGCCTGGGCGGTTACAATGAGCAGTTCTTC. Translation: CSLGGYNEQFF.

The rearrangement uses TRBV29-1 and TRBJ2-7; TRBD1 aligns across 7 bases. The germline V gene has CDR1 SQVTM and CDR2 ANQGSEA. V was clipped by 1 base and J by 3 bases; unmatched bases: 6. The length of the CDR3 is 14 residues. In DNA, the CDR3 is TGCAGCGTTGAAGCTCCAGGGGGAAGCTACGAGCAGTACTTC. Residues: CSVEAPGGSYEQYF.

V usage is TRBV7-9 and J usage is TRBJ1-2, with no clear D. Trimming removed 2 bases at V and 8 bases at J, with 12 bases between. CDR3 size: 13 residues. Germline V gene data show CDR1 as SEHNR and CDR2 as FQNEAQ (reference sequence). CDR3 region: CASSLSAGGGYTF. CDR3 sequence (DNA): TGTGCCAGCAGCTTATCGGCAGGAGGGGGCTACACCTTC.

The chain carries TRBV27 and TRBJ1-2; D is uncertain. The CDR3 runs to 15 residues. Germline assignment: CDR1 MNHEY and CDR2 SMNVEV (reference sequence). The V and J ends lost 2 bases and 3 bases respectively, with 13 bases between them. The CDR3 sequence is CASSLREGGYYGYTF. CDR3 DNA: TGTGCCAGCAGTTTAAGGGAAGGAGGTTACTATGGCTACACCTTC.

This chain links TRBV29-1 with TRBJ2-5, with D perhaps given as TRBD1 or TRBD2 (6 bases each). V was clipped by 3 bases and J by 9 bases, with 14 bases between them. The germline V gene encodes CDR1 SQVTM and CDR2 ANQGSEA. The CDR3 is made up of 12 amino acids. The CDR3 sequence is CSVDGGPEAQYF. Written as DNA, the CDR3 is TGCAGCGTTGATGGGGGGCCCGAGGCCCAGTACTTC.

The CDR3 DNA is TGTGCCAGCAGCGCCGGACGGTCCTACAATGAGCAGTTCTTC. It specifies CASSAGRSYNEQFF. This chain joins TRBV9 and TRBJ2-1; the D is unclear. Germline V gene lookup returns CDR1 SGDLS and CDR2 YYNGEE. The CDR3 contains 14 residues. Trimming left V 3 bases short and J 1 base short, with 8 bases between. The full variable domain, completed using reference TRBV9 and TRBJ2-1, is DSGVTQTPKHLITATGQRVTLRCSPRSGDLSVYWYQQSLDQGLQFLIQYYNGEERAKGNILERFSAQQFPDLHSELNLSSLELGDSALYFCASSAGRSYNEQFFGPGTRLTVL.

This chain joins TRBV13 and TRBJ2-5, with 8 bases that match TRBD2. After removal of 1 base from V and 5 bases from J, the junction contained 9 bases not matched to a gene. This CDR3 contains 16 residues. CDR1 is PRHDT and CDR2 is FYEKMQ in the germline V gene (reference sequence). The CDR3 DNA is TGTGCCAGCAGCTTAGCTGGGGCGGGGGGCGCGGAGACCCAGTACTTC. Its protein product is CASSLAGAGGAETQYF.

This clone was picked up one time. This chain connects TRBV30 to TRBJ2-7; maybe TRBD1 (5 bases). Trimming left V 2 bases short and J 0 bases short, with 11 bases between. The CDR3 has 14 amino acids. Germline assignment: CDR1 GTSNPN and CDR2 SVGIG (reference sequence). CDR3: CAWSSGAGSYEQYF. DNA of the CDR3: TGTGCCTGGAGTAGTGGGGCAGGCTCCTACGAGCAGTACTTC.

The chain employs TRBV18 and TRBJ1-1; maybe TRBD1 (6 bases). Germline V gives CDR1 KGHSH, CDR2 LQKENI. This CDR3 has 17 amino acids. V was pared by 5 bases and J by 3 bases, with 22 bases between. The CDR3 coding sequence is TGTGCCAGCTCAGGGAGGGGGGAGTTTTACGTGGACACTGAAGCTTTCTTT. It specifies CASSGRGEFYVDTEAFF. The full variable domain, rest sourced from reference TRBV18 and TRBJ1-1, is NAGVMQNPRHLVRRRGQEARLRCSPMKGHSHVYWYRQLPEEGLKFMVYLQKENIIDESGMPKERFSAEFPKEGPSILRIQQVVRGDSAAYFCASSGRGEFYVDTEAFFGQGTRLTVV.

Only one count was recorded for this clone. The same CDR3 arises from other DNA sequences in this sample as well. The CDR3 reads CASSLAGENQPQHF. The CDR3 bases are TGTGCCAGCAGTTTAGCGGGGGAAAATCAGCCCCAGCATTTT. The gene calls are TRBV27 and TRBJ1-5; a weak D match, TRBD1 (5 bases). The CDR3 has 14 residues. Germline-derived CDR1 and CDR2 are MNHEY and SMNVEV (reference sequence). V was pared by 2 bases and J by 4 bases, with 9 bases between.